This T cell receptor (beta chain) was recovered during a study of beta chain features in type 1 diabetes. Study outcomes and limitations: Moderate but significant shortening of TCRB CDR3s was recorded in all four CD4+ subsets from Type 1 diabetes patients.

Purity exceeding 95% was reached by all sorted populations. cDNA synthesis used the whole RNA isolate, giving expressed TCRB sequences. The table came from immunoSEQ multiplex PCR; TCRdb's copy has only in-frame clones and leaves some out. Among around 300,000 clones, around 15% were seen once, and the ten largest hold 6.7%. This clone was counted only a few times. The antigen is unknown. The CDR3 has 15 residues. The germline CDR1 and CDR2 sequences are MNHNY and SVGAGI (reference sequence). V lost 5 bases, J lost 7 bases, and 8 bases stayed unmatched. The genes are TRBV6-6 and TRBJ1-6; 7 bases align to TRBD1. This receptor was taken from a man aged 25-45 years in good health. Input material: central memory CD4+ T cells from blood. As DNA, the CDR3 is TGTGCCAGCAGTACCGACAGGGTGGGGAATTCACCCCTCCACTTT. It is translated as CASSTDRVGNSPLHF.